This T cell receptor beta chain stems from a study of CD8 T cells in ankylosing spondylitis. Deletions cut 0 bases from V and 3 bases from J, with 15 bases between. Per the germline V gene, CDR1 is LGHDT and CDR2 is YNNKEL (reference sequence). This CDR3 contains 17 residues. This clonotype turned up a few times. The target antigen is unknown. TCRdb re-called the 5' RACE reads with MiXCR, one entry per CDR3 protein. The sample includes 350,000 to 550,000 distinct CDR3 sequences, approximately 26% of them seen just once. Study-level points and caveats: Apparently characteristic of ankylosing spondylitis blood was a TCR beta motif (about 8 highly homologous variants).

The sequence was obtained from a male donor with ankylosing spondylitis. The sequenced material came from blood, either unsorted or a sorted T cell fraction (not recorded which). The genes are TRBV3-1 and TRBJ1-5, with D perhaps matching TRBD1 (5 bases). CDR3 in amino acids: CASSQDWAGGANQPQHF. DNA of the CDR3: TGTGCCAGCAGCCAAGATTGGGCAGGAGGGGCCAATCAGCCCCAGCATTTT.